This T cell receptor beta chain is from a study of cytomegalovirus exposure and HLA in healthy donors. Trimming removed 6 bases from V and 3 bases from J; junction bases left unmatched: 2. The CDR3 loop spans 13 amino acids. Germline assignment: CDR1 MGHDK and CDR2 SYGVNS. Amplification used 60 Vbeta primers and 13 Jbeta primers. Assay used: immunoSEQ multiplex PCR; TCRdb lists only in-frame clones, some missing. The table has approximately 150,000 clones, 80% to 85% seen once; the top ten hold roughly 2.9%. Sequencing input: PBMCs. The sequence came from a woman aged 25 to 45 in good health and CMV-seronegative. The chain links TRBV25-1 to TRBJ2-5; 9 positions agree with TRBD1. CDR3 region: CASSRQGEETQYF. CDR3 bases: TGTGCCAGCAGCAGACAGGGGGAAGAGACCCAGTACTTC.